The rows below give T cell receptor beta chains drawn from one sample of a study of cytomegalovirus exposure and HLA in healthy donors. The repertoire was sequenced with immunoSEQ multiplex PCR; TCRdb's copy has only in-frame clones and lacks some. The data hold tens of thousands of clones, with about 78% observed a single time. The sequencing sample was made of PBMCs. The receptors originated from a woman aged 40-49 years in good health and CMV-seropositive. Each CDR3 is given with its conserved first and last residue. Each record gives: clone size, D gene, V gene, J gene, CDR3 protein, CDR3 DNA. A D gene is named only where the DNA matches it firmly. Size values are once, few and many counts, or a class for expanded clones, and some rows have none.

>.|TRBD1|TRBV7-3|TRBJ2-3
CASSGHRGDTQYF
TGTGCCAGCAGCGGCCACAGGGGCGATACGCAGTATTTT
>.|TRBD1|TRBV2|TRBJ2-7
CASRRDSEQYF
TGTGCCAGCAGAAGGGACAGTGAGCAGTACTTC
>.|.|TRBV9|TRBJ2-3
CASSPIGWGTDTQYF
TGTGCCAGCAGCCCCATCGGGTGGGGCACAGATACGCAGTATTTT
>few|.|TRBV2|TRBJ1-2
CASSGHVGGYTF
TGTGCCAGCAGTGGCCATGTCGGTGGCTACACCTTC
>.|TRBD2|TRBV5-5|TRBJ2-7
CASSLLSGGGAAFYEQYF
TGTGCCAGCAGCTTGCTCTCCGGCGGGGGGGCCGCCTTCTACGAGCAGTACTTC
>.|.|TRBV7-2|TRBJ1-2
CASSLDGRGGYTF
TGTGCCAGCAGCTTAGACGGGCGGGGCGGCTACACCTTC
>once|.|TRBV19|TRBJ2-5
CASSLTGEKETQYF
TGTGCCAGTAGCTTGACAGGAGAAAAAGAGACCCAGTACTTC
>.|.|TRBV25-1|TRBJ2-7
CASMGRTSYEQYF
TGTGCCAGCATGGGCAGGACATCCTACGAGCAGTACTTC
>.|TRBD2|TRBV19|TRBJ2-3
CASSTSLAGGRTDTQYF
TGTGCCAGTAGTACCTCCTTAGCGGGGGGGCGGACAGATACGCAGTATTTT
>.|.|TRBV7-9|TRBJ1-1
CSSSYSHTEAFF
TGTTCCAGCAGCTACAGCCACACTGAAGCTTTCTTT
>.|TRBD1|TRBV2|TRBJ2-2
CASSLDRGNTGELFF
TGTGCCAGCAGTCTCGACAGGGGCAACACCGGGGAGCTGTTTTTT
>.|TRBD2|TRBV19|TRBJ2-1
CASTPGGSRNNEQFF
TGTGCCAGTACCCCGGGCGGGAGCCGCAACAATGAGCAGTTCTTC
>.|TRBD2|TRBV5-1|TRBJ2-2
CASSLGTSLAGELFF
TGCGCCAGCAGCTTGGGGACTAGTCTCGCCGGGGAGCTGTTTTTT
>.|.|TRBV21-1|TRBJ2-3
CASSIWGHSTTDTQYF
TGTGCCAGCAGCATCTGGGGCCATAGTACCACAGATACGCAGTATTTT
>.|.|TRBV7-8|TRBJ2-3
CASSLLSGDGTDTQYF
TGTGCCAGCAGCTTATTATCGGGGGACGGCACAGATACGCAGTATTTT
>.|TRBD1|TRBV6-1|TRBJ2-7
CASRDREVYEQYF
TGTGCCAGCAGGGACAGGGAGGTTTACGAGCAGTACTTC